This passage covers 32 T cell receptor beta chains from one sample sequenced in a study of breast tumors, draining lymph nodes, adjacent tissues. The lymph nodes were axillary draining lymph nodes from breast cancer patients. TCRdb used MiXCR to reprocess the multiplex PCR reads, holding one entry per CDR3 protein. The sample shows about 130,000 distinct CDR3 sequences, about 20% of them seen only once. The sequencing sample was made of axillary lymph node tissue. The receptors originated from a female donor with breast cancer. Some clones in this sample may be carry-over from other donors' samples.

This clonotype was counted at least ten times. An end of the junction differs from the germline gene, which may be a read error. The chain employs TRBV18 and TRBJ2-1; 9 bases fit TRBD2. The CDR3 consists of 13 residues. CDR1 is KGHSH, CDR2 LQKENI, per germline. The CDR3 sequence: CASSPTGLAKCNF. The DNA for the CDR3 is TGTGCCAGCTCACCAACCGGACTAGCGAAATGTAACTTC.

About this clonotype: A much larger clone lies a single base off, so this may be a read error. The chain carries TRBV2 and TRBJ2-3, with D tentatively TRBD2 (6 bases). This CDR3 has 15 amino acids. With 6 bases removed from V and 5 bases from J, the gap between germline ends came to 18 bases. CDR1 is SNHLY, CDR2 FYNNEI, per germline. The DNA for the CDR3 is TGTGCCAGCAGAGGGACTGGCGGGCTTTTAGATACGCAGTATTTT. Protein sequence: CASRGTGGLLDTQYF.

J is TRBJ1-2 and V is TRBV12-5; D unclear. The CDR3 has 14 amino acids. The ends were cut back, 4 bases at V and 4 bases at J, with 13 bases in the middle. The germline V gene encodes CDR1 LGHNT and CDR2 FRNRAP. CDR3 nucleotides: TGTGCTAGTGGTTCGGAGGAACGGATCTATGGCTACACCTTC. It codes for CASGSEERIYGYTF.

This clonotype was detected many times. V gene TRBV11-2 combines with J gene TRBJ1-3, with a tentative D call TRBD1 (5 bases). The germline V and J ends were trimmed by 1 base and 2 bases, with 6 bases remaining between them. This CDR3 spans 14 amino acids. Germline loops: CDR1 SGHAT, CDR2 FQNNGV. The CDR3 here is CASSLAGTGNTIYF. The CDR3 DNA is TGTGCCAGCAGCTTAGCAGGGACTGGAAACACCATATATTTT.

Notes on this clonotype: A much bigger clone sits one base away, suggesting this may be a read error. The rearrangement uses TRBV27 and TRBJ2-3; D is possibly TRBD2 (7 bases). The CDR3 contains 16 residues. Looked up from germline, CDR1 is MNHEY and CDR2 is SMNVEV (reference sequence). The CDR3 nucleotides are TGTGCCAGCAGTCTCCTCCAGACTAGCAGGACAGATATGCAGTATTTT. As protein: CASSLLQTSRTDMQYF.

Many counts were recorded for this clonotype. V usage is TRBV20-1 and J usage is TRBJ1-3, with D possibly matching TRBD1 (5 bases). This CDR3 contains 14 residues. The V end lost 3 bases, the J end lost 0 bases, and 9 bases lay between the germline ends. Germline assignment: CDR1 DFQATT and CDR2 SNEGSKA (reference sequence). The CDR3 sequence is CSASTGRSGNTIYF. CDR3 bases: TGCAGTGCTAGTACAGGCCGCTCTGGAAACACCATATATTTT.

This clonotype has ten or more counts. The chain employs TRBV15 and TRBJ2-1; TRBD1 aligns across 9 bases. CDR1 is LNHNV, CDR2 YYDKDF, per germline (reference sequence). The CDR3 is 16 amino acids. Losses at the gene ends were 4 bases for V and 3 bases for J; bases not matched to a gene: 7. The CDR3 here is CATSTRQGGLYNEQFF. CDR3 sequence (DNA): TGTGCCACCAGCACCCGACAGGGGGGGCTCTACAATGAGCAGTTCTTC.

The rearrangement links TRBV18 to TRBJ1-1; D possibly corresponds to TRBD1 (5 bases). With 4 bases removed from V and 1 base from J, the gap between germline ends came to 7 bases. The CDR3 is 13 residues long. Germline CDR1 KGHSH, CDR2 LQKENI. The CDR3 spells CASSQGWNTEAFF. For the CDR3, the DNA is TGTGCCAGCTCACAGGGGTGGAACACTGAAGCTTTCTTT.

This clonotype was detected ten times or more. This chain connects TRBV12-3 or TRBV12-4 to TRBJ1-5; D gene uncertain. The germline V and J ends were trimmed by 2 bases and 5 bases, with 4 bases remaining between them. The CDR3 totals 12 residues. Here the CDR3 reads CASSLSYQPQHF. In nucleotides, the CDR3 is TGTGCCAGCAGTTTAAGTTATCAGCCCCAGCATTTT.

On this clonotype itself: A read error is possible here, since a much larger clone lies one base away. The chain carries TRBV6-5 and TRBJ2-2; 9 bases map to TRBD2. There are 15 residues in the CDR3. Germline V gene lookup returns CDR1 MNHEY and CDR2 SVGAGI. The junction had 5 bases not matched to a gene; V was cut back by 6 bases and J by 3 bases. The CDR3 loop reads CASRVSGRYTGELFF. CDR3 DNA: TGTGCCAGCAGAGTAAGCGGGAGGTACACCGGGGAGCTGTTTTTT.

In this sample, this clonotype turned up many times. This sequence joins TRBV2 and TRBJ2-7; perhaps TRBD2 as D (5 bases). CDR1 and CDR2 from the germline V gene are SNHLY and FYNNEI. The CDR3 runs 14 residues. Between the trimmed V and J ends, which lost 2 bases and 0 bases, there was a span of 8 bases. The CDR3 reads CASSELEGSYEQYF. CDR3 DNA sequence: TGTGCCAGCAGTGAACTCGAGGGCTCCTACGAGCAGTACTTC.

In this sample, this clonotype turned up many times. V is TRBV13 and J is TRBJ1-4; D is ambiguous. V shed 3 bases and J shed 0 bases, with 11 bases lying between them. The CDR3 length is 16 residues. Germline V CDR1 and CDR2: PRHDT, FYEKMQ (reference sequence). The CDR3 spells CASSFHRRATNEKLFF. CDR3 DNA sequence: TGTGCCAGCAGCTTCCACCGACGGGCAACTAATGAAAAACTGTTTTTT.

There are many counts of this clonotype. V is TRBV30 and J is TRBJ2-3, with a weak D call TRBD2 (5 bases). The CDR3 runs to 13 residues. Trimming removed 2 bases from V and 4 bases from J, with 10 bases in between. Germline V gene sequence: CDR1 GTSNPN, CDR2 SVGIG (reference sequence). CDR3 bases: TGTGCCTGGAGTTCTGGGAGTTCAGATACGCAGTATTTT. It encodes CAWSSGSSDTQYF.

Comments on this clonotype: This could be a read error, since a much larger clone is one nucleotide away. The V call is TRBV6-5, the J call TRBJ2-7; 8 bases agree with TRBD1. The CDR3 is 16 amino acids. V trimming: 2 bases; J trimming: 2 bases; junction bases outside the gene matches: 8. Per the germline V gene, CDR1 is MNHEY and CDR2 is SVGAGI. CDR3 DNA: TGTGCCAGCAGTTACCGACAGGGGTCATCGGCCTACGAGCAGTACTTC. It codes for CASSYRQGSSAYEQYF.

This clonotype was counted a few times. The chain links TRBV5-4 to TRBJ2-1; perhaps TRBD2 as D (5 bases). V shed 4 bases and J shed 9 bases, with 23 bases lying between them. Germline V gene data show CDR1 as SGHNT and CDR2 as YYREEE (reference sequence). The CDR3 covers 16 residues. The chain's CDR3 is CASSPFSGSSYSEQFF. DNA of the CDR3: TGTGCCAGCAGCCCCTTTAGTGGGAGTAGCTATAGTGAGCAGTTCTTC.

This clonotype appeared many times. The chain joins TRBV27 to TRBJ2-7, with D hard to call. In germline, CDR1 is MNHEY, CDR2 SMNVEV (reference sequence). The CDR3 is 14 residues long. The germline V and J ends were trimmed by 8 bases and 0 bases, with 14 bases remaining between them. The CDR3 loop reads CASRPAFTSYEQYF. For the CDR3, the DNA is TGTGCCAGCCGGCCAGCGTTCACCTCCTACGAGCAGTACTTC.

The CDR3 DNA reads as TGCAGTGCTAGAGGCATGACGGTTAGCAATCAGCCCCAGCATTTT. Its protein is CSARGMTVSNQPQHF. This chain links TRBV20-1 with TRBJ1-5; no clear D. Germline loops: CDR1 DFQATT, CDR2 SNEGSKA (reference sequence). V dropped 1 base and J dropped 0 bases, with 10 bases sitting between them. This CDR3 has 15 amino acids.

This clonotype was detected ten times or more. V gene TRBV2 combines with J gene TRBJ1-2; no definite D call. This CDR3 has 13 residues. Germline V gene data show CDR1 as SNHLY and CDR2 as FYNNEI. V was trimmed by 6 bases and J by 6 bases, leaving 14 bases between them. The CDR3 sequence: CASRQILEDGYTF. The CDR3 DNA is TGTGCCAGCAGGCAGATTCTGGAGGATGGCTACACCTTC. The whole variable domain, filled in from reference TRBV2 and TRBJ1-2, reads EPEVTQTPSHQVTQMGQEVILRCVPISNHLYFYWYRQILGQKVEFLVSFYNNEISEKSEIFDDQFSVERPDGSNFTLKIRSTKLEDSAMYFCASRQILEDGYTFGSGTRLTVV.

This clonotype was counted many times. J is TRBJ2-3 and V is TRBV5-1; TRBD2 agrees at 14 bases. V shed 0 bases and J 5 bases; nucleotides not matched to a gene: 2. The CDR3 covers 16 residues. Germline CDR1 is SGHRS and CDR2 is YFSETQ. The CDR3 DNA follows: TGCGCCAGCAGCTTGGGACTAGCGGGAGGGTTAGATACGCAGTATTTT. Translating gives CASSLGLAGGLDTQYF.

Ten or more counts support this clonotype. The CDR3 DNA follows: TGTGCCAGTCGACCCCCGGGCTCTGGAAACACCATATATTTT. The encoded protein is CASRPPGSGNTIYF. The chain uses TRBV12-3 or TRBV12-4 and TRBJ1-3; D is undetermined. With 9 bases removed from V and 0 bases from J, the gap between germline ends came to 12 bases. The CDR3 sequence is 14 residues long.

This clonotype was seen repeatedly, ten times or more. This chain connects TRBV7-3 to TRBJ2-2; 8 bases line up with TRBD2. The CDR3 extends over 16 amino acids. Germline CDR1 SGHTA, CDR2 FQGTGA. V lost 2 bases and J lost 4; bases outside the gene matches: 6. DNA for the CDR3: TGTGCCAGCAGCTTAGGAGCGGGAGCGGGCACCGGGGAGCTGTTTTTT. It translates to CASSLGAGAGTGELFF.

This clonotype was recorded many times. The V call is TRBV20-1, the J call TRBJ2-1; D possibly corresponds to TRBD2 (6 bases). V lost 3 bases, J lost 6 bases, and 18 bases lay in between. CDR1 is DFQATT and CDR2 is SNEGSKA in the germline V gene (reference sequence). The CDR3 is made up of 15 amino acids. The CDR3 here is CSARGDLSFFNEQFF. The CDR3 nucleotides are TGCAGTGCTAGGGGGGACTTGAGTTTCTTCAATGAGCAGTTCTTC.

The V and J genes are TRBV28 and TRBJ2-5; tentatively, D is TRBD1 (6 bases). The germline gives CDR1 MDHEN, CDR2 SYDVKM. CDR3 length: 14 amino acids. V was clipped by 4 bases and J by 0 bases, with 9 bases between them. CDR3 residues: CASSSWTDQETQYF. In DNA form, the CDR3 reads TGTGCCAGCAGTTCATGGACAGACCAAGAGACCCAGTACTTC.

This clonotype was observed once. A clone one base away is much larger, so this may be a read error. The chain links TRBV6-5 to TRBJ1-2; possible D gene TRBD1, 6 bases. Germline V gene sequence: CDR1 MNHEY, CDR2 SVGAGI. The CDR3 is 15 amino acids. As DNA, the CDR3 is TGTGCCAGCAGCACTGGACAGTATGGCCGATATGGCTTCACCTTC. This sequence encodes CASSTGQYGRYGFTF.

The table lists this clonotype with a few counts. CDR3 DNA: TGTGCCAGTAGTGCCCAGGTGCGCCACAATGAGCAGTTCTTC. Its protein is CASSAQVRHNEQFF. The genes are TRBV19 and TRBJ2-1; D is uncertain. V was cut by 5 bases and J by 5 bases, with 13 bases left in between. The CDR3 covers 14 residues. Germline CDR1 is LNHDA and CDR2 is SQIVND (reference sequence).

This clonotype was observed at least ten times. The V and J genes are TRBV6-5 and TRBJ1-3, with TRBD1 matching 7 bases. CDR1 is MNHEY, CDR2 SVGAGI, per germline. J lost 0 bases, V lost 0 bases, and 5 bases had no gene match. This CDR3 contains 17 residues. CDR3 sequence: CASSYSGTVSSGNTIYF. The DNA for the CDR3 is TGTGCCAGCAGTTACTCCGGGACAGTCTCCTCTGGAAACACCATATATTTT.

This clonotype occurred many times. The rearrangement uses TRBV12-3 or TRBV12-4 and TRBJ2-1, with 7 bases that match TRBD2. The ends lost 5 bases at V and 5 bases at J; junction bases unmatched: 6. The CDR3 has 14 residues. The CDR3: CASSQTSRHNEQFF. The CDR3 DNA sequence: TGTGCCAGCAGTCAGACTAGCCGACACAATGAGCAGTTCTTC.

This clonotype was counted many times. The chain joins TRBV10-2 to TRBJ1-6; 11 bases are shared with TRBD1. The CDR3 runs 16 residues. With V trimmed by 5 bases and J by 7 bases, 7 bases remained unmatched. CDR1 is WSHSY and CDR2 is SAAADI in the germline V gene. CDR3 in amino acids: CASSPGQGVSNSPLHF. In DNA, the CDR3 is TGCGCCAGCAGTCCGGGACAGGGGGTTTCCAATTCACCCCTCCACTTT.

This clonotype was seen ten or more times. CDR3 region: CASSPGGREQETQYF. The CDR3, as DNA: TGTGCCAGCAGCCCCGGTGGAAGAGAGCAAGAGACCCAGTACTTC. V usage is TRBV11-2 and J usage is TRBJ2-5; D uncertain. Germline loops: CDR1 SGHAT, CDR2 FQNNGV. Deletions cut 5 bases from V and 2 bases from J, with 15 bases between. The CDR3 covers 15 residues.

This clonotype was counted only a few times. A much bigger clone sits one base away, suggesting this may be a read error. This chain uses TRBV9 with TRBJ2-2; 7 nucleotides agree with TRBD2. The CDR3 runs 15 residues. Germline loops: CDR1 SGDLS, CDR2 YYNGEE. Here the CDR3 DNA reads TGTGCCTGCAGCGTAGGACTAGTAACCACCGGGGAGCTGTTTTTT. Its protein is CACSVGLVTTGELFF.

Note on this clonotype: As the CDR3 is not closed by the conserved phenylalanine or tryptophan, this likely results from a read error. V gene TRBV7-9 combines with J gene TRBJ2-4, with TRBD1 identical over 11 bases. The CDR3 runs 20 residues. The germline gives CDR1 SEHNR, CDR2 FQNEAQ (reference sequence). The ends lost 4 bases at V and 1 base at J; junction bases unmatched: 15. This chain's CDR3 is CASSYARDRGALGAKNIQYV. In DNA, the CDR3 is TGTGCCAGCAGCTACGCCCGGGACAGGGGGGCCCTAGGGGCCAAAAACATTCAGTACGTC.

On this clonotype itself: A read error may explain this, as a much larger clone is one base away. The V call is TRBV5-4, the J call TRBJ2-3; 8 bases are shared with TRBD2. This CDR3 comprises 16 residues. V lost 1 base, J lost 5 bases, and 9 bases stayed unmatched. Germline assignment: CDR1 SGHNT and CDR2 YYREEE (reference sequence). This CDR3 reads CASSLFIGRVVDTQYF. The CDR3 coding sequence is TGTGCCAGCAGCTTGTTTATCGGGAGGGTGGTAGATACGCAGTATTTT.